These T cell receptor beta chains were read from a single sample in a study of OX40 agonist ivuxolimab in advanced cancers. The table came from immunoSEQ multiplex PCR; TCRdb's copy has only in-frame clones and leaves some out. Here the sample spans some 100,000 clones, more than 80% being singletons. The sequenced sample was CD4+ or CD8+ T cells sorted from blood, obtained in a trial of the OX40 agonist ivuxolimab. The receptors originated from an adult with an advanced solid tumor such as melanoma, head and neck, liver or kidney cancer. Both conserved end residues are part of each CDR3. A D gene is named only where the DNA matches it firmly. Clone size is given for some rows only: seen once, a few or many times, or a class if the clone is expanded.

D gene	clone size	V gene	J gene	CDR3 length	CDR3 DNA	CDR3 protein
-	once	TRBV21-1	TRBJ2-3	16	TGTGCCAGCCCTACGACTAGCGGGGGGAACACAGATACGCAGTATTTT	CASPTTSGGNTDTQYF
-	-	TRBV19	TRBJ2-3	14	TGTGCCAGTAGTATCGCCGGGCGGGCAGATACGCAGTATTTT	CASSIAGRADTQYF
-	-	TRBV5-4	TRBJ1-3	15	TGTGCCAGCAGCTACGGACAGAACTCTGGAAACACCATATATTTT	CASSYGQNSGNTIYF
-	-	TRBV7-8	TRBJ2-3	13	TGTGCCAGCAGCTCCGTATCCGTGGATACGCAGTATTTT	CASSSVSVDTQYF
-	-	TRBV2	TRBJ1-1	14	TGTGCCAGCAGCTATGACCGGGGGGACACTGAAGCTTTCTTT	CASSYDRGDTEAFF
TRBD2	-	TRBV29-1	TRBJ2-3	13	TGCAGCGTCCCTAGCGGGAGACGGGATACGCAGTATTTT	CSVPSGRRDTQYF
-	-	TRBV27	TRBJ1-2	13	TGTGCCAGCAGTTTAGGGGGTAACTATGGCTACACCTTC	CASSLGGNYGYTF
-	once	TRBV19	TRBJ1-4	15	TGTGCCAGTAGTGGACTAAGAGGGCGGGAAGAAAAACTGTTTTTT	CASSGLRGREEKLFF
TRBD1	-	TRBV10-3	TRBJ1-2	15	TGTGCCATCAGTGAGTCATCAGGGGGGGCCTATGGCTACACCTTC	CAISESSGGAYGYTF
-	-	TRBV5-6	TRBJ2-7	13	TGTGCCAGCCGAGGAACAGGGCGTGGGGAGCAGTACTTC	CASRGTGRGEQYF
-	-	TRBV5-6	TRBJ2-2	15	TGTGCCAGCAAAGGAAGGCAGTTGGACACCGGGGAGCTGTTTTTT	CASKGRQLDTGELFF
TRBD1	-	TRBV13	TRBJ2-2	15	TGTGCCAGCAGCCCAGGGACAGGGGAGACCGGGGAGCTGTTTTTT	CASSPGTGETGELFF
-	-	TRBV19	TRBJ1-3	14	TGTGCCAGTAGTAGCGGGTCAGCTGGAAACACCATATATTTT	CASSSGSAGNTIYF
-	once	TRBV7-8	TRBJ1-4	18	TGTGCCAGCAGCCTTAACCCGACAGGCAGAGCACCTAATGAAAAACTGTTTTTT	CASSLNPTGRAPNEKLFF
-	-	TRBV5-6	TRBJ1-3	14	TGTGCCAGCAGTCCGACAGTAGGTGGAAACACCATATATTTT	CASSPTVGGNTIYF
TRBD1	once	TRBV5-6	TRBJ1-6	15	TGTGCCAGCAGCGACAGACAGGGTCCTGGTTCACCCCTCCACTTT	CASSDRQGPGSPLHF
-	-	TRBV4-2	TRBJ1-2	11	TGTGCCAGCAGCCATGGCACTGGCTACACCTTC	CASSHGTGYTF
TRBD2	-	TRBV30	TRBJ2-7	17	TGTGCCTGGACCCGCCCCAAAGTAGCGGGGGGTATCTACGAGCAGTACTTC	CAWTRPKVAGGIYEQYF
-	-	TRBV27	TRBJ1-1	13	TGTGCCAGCAGTTGGGTCCCGAACACTGAAGCTTTCTTT	CASSWVPNTEAFF
-	-	TRBV5-6	TRBJ2-4	18	TGTGCCAGCAGCTTACTAAACATCTTCGAACTAGCCAAAAACATTCAGTACTTC	CASSLLNIFELAKNIQYF
TRBD1	once	TRBV5-1	TRBJ2-2	17	TGCGCCAGCAGCTTGGCAGGGGGAAAGGGGAACACCGGGGAGCTGTTTTTT	CASSLAGGKGNTGELFF
TRBD1	-	TRBV6-1	TRBJ1-2	15	TGTGCCAGCAGTGCCGGACAGGGGGCGCGCTATGGCTACACCTTC	CASSAGQGARYGYTF
TRBD2	-	TRBV6-1	TRBJ2-5	17	TGTGCCAGCAGAGAAAGGACTAGCGGGAGGATAGGAGAGACCCAGTACTTC	CASRERTSGRIGETQYF
TRBD1	-	TRBV4-1	TRBJ1-4	17	TGCGCCAGCAGCCAAGTGCCCCCGGGACAGATGAATGAAAAACTGTTTTTT	CASSQVPPGQMNEKLFF
-	-	TRBV5-6	TRBJ2-7	11	TGTGCCAGCAGCTTGGGTAGGGAGCAGTACTTC	CASSLGREQYF
-	-	TRBV7-2	TRBJ1-5	14	TGTGCCAGCAGCTCTGGCGGATGGAATCAGCCCCAGCATTTT	CASSSGGWNQPQHF
-	-	TRBV5-1	TRBJ2-1	12	TGCGCCAGCAGCTTGGGGTTGACTGAGCAGTTCTTC	CASSLGLTEQFF
-	-	TRBV6-1	TRBJ1-5	16	TGTGCCAGCAGTGAAATGGCAGGGGCTGAGATCAGCCCCCAGCATTTT	CASSEMAGAEISPQHF
-	-	TRBV6-1	TRBJ1-2	14	TGTGCCAGCAGTGAAGCCTGGGGGTCCTATGGCTACACCTTC	CASSEAWGSYGYTF
-	-	TRBV18	TRBJ2-7	15	TGTGCCAGCTCACCGGACGGAACAGGGTCCTACGAGCAGTACTTC	CASSPDGTGSYEQYF